This TCR beta chain was observed in a study of Graves' ophthalmopathy and Graves' hyperthyroidism. Study outcomes and limitations: Using 13 signatures, a model distinguished ophthalmopathy from stable hyperthyroidism, reaching around 88% sensitivity and about 81% specificity.

Investigators amplified TCR beta CDR3 regions from RNA transcripts. In the first round, RT-PCR was carried out with HTBI primers, and a multiplex PCR formed the second round. Each CDR3 protein is one row after TCRdb ran MiXCR on the multiplex PCR reads. Seen here are about 160,000 distinct CDR3 sequences, around two fifths observed once, and the top ten hold about 9.5%. As diagnostic evidence, clinical symptoms, serum thyroxine, TRAb, thyroid ultrasound and orbital computed tomography were relied upon. Germline trimming cut 5 bases from V and 1 base from J; bases unmatched to any gene: 6. The CDR3 is 16 residues long. CDR1 and CDR2 from the germline V gene are MNHEY and SVGEGT. There are many counts of this clonotype. The antigen remains unidentified.

The chain uses TRBV6-2 or TRBV6-3 and TRBJ2-2, with 8 bases identical to TRBD2. Sequencing was carried out using peripheral blood. The TCR comes from a man between 25 and 39 years old with Graves' ophthalmopathy. The CDR3 DNA reads as TGTGCCAGCAGTGACAGGAGCGGGGGGAACACCGGGGAGCTGTTTTTT. This encodes CASSDRSGGNTGELFF.